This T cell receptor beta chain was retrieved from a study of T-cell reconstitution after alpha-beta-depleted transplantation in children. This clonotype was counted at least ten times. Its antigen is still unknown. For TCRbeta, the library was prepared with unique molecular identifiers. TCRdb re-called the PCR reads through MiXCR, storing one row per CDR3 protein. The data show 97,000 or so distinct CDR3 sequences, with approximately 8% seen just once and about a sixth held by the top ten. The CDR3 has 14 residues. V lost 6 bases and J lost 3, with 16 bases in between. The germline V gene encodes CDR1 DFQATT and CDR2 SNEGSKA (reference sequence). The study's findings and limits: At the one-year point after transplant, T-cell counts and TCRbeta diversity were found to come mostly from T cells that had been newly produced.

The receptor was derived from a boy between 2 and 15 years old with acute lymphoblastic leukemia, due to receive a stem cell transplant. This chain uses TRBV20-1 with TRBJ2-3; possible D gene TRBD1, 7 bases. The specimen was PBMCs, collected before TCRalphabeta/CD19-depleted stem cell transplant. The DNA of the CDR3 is TGCAGTGCCCGGAGGGGGCGAAGGACAGATACGCAGTATTTT. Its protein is CSARRGRRTDTQYF.